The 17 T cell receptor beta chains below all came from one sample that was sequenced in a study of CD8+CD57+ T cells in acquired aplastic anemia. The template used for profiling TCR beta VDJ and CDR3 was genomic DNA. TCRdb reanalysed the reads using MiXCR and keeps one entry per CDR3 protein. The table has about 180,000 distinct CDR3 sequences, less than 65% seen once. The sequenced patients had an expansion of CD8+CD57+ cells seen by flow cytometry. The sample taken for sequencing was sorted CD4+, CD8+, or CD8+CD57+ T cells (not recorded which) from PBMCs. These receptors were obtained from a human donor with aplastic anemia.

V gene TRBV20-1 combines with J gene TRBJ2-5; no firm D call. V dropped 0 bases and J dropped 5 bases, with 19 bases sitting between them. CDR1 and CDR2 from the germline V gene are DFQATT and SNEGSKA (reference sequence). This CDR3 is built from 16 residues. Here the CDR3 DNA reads TGCAGTGCTAGAGATCTCGAAGGGCAACCCAGTGAGACCCAGTACTTC. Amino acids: CSARDLEGQPSETQYF.

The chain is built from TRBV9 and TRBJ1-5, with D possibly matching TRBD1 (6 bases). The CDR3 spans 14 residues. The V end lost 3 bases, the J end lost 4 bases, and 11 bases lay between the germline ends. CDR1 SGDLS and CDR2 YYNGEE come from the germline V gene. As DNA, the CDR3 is TGTGCCAGCAGCGAACAGGGAACAAATCAGCCCCAGCATTTT. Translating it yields CASSEQGTNQPQHF. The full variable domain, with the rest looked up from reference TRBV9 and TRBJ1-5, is DSGVTQTPKHLITATGQRVTLRCSPRSGDLSVYWYQQSLDQGLQFLIQYYNGEERAKGNILERFSAQQFPDLHSELNLSSLELGDSALYFCASSEQGTNQPQHFGDGTRLSIL.

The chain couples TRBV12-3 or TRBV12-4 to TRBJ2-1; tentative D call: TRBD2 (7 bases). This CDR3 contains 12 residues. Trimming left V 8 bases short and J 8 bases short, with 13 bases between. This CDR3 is CASGGANYEQFF. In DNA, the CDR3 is TGTGCCAGCGGGGGGGCCAACTATGAGCAGTTCTTC.

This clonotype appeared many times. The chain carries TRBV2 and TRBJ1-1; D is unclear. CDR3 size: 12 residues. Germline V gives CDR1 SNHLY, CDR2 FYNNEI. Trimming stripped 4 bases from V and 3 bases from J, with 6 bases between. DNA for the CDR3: TGTGCCAGCAGTGTTAGTGACACTGAAGCTTTCTTT. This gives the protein CASSVSDTEAFF.

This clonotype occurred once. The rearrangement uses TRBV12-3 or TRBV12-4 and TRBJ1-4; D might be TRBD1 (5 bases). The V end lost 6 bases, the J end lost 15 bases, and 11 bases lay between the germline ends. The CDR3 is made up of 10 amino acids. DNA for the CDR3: TGTGCCAGCAGGGGGGACGGGTTGTTTTTT. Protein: CASRGDGLFF.

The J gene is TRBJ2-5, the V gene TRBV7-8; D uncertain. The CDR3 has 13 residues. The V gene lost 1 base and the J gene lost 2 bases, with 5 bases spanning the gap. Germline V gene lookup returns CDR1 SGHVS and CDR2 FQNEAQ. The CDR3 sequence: CASSLGGQETQYF. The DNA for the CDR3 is TGTGCCAGCAGCTTAGGGGGTCAAGAGACCCAGTACTTC.

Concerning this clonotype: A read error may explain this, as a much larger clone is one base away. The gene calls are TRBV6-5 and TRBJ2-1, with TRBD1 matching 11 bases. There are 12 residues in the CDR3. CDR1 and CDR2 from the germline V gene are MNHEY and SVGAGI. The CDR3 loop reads CASGQGGNERFF. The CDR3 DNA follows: TGTGCCTCGGGACAGGGGGGTAATGAGCGGTTCTTC.

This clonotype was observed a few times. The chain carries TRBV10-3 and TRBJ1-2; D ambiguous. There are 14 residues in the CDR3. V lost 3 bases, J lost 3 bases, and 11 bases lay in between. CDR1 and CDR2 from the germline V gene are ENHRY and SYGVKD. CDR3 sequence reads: CAISEGDTYYGYTF. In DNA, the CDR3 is TGTGCCATCAGTGAAGGAGACACCTACTATGGCTACACCTTC.

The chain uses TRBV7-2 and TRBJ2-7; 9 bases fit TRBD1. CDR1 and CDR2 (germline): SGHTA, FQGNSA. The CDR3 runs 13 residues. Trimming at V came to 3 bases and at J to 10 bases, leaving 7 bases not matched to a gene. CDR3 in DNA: TGTGCCAGCAGCTTCGGGACAGGGAAGGGACAGTACTTC. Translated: CASSFGTGKGQYF.

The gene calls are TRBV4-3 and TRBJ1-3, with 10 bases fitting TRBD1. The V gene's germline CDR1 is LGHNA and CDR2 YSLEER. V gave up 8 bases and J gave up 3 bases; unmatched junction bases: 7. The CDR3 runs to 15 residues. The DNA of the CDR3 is TGCGCCAGCGGCCCCGGACAGGGGGGTGGAAACACCATATATTTT. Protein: CASGPGQGGGNTIYF.

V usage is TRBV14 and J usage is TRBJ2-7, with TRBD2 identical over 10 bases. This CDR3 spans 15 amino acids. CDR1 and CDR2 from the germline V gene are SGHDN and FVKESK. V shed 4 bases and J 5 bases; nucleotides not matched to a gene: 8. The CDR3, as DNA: TGTGCCAGCAGCCCAAGAAGCGGGGGGGCAGACGAGCAGTACTTC. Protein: CASSPRSGGADEQYF.

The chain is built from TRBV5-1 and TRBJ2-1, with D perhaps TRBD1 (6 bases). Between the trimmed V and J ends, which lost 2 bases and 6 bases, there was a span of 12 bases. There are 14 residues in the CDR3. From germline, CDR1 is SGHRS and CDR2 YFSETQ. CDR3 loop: CASSFVQGRNEQFF. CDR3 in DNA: TGCGCCAGCAGCTTCGTGCAGGGGCGCAATGAGCAGTTCTTC.

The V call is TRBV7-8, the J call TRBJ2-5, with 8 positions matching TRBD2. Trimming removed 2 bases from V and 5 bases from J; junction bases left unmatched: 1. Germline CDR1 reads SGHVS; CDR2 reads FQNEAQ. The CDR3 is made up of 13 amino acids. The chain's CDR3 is CASSLPGGETQYF. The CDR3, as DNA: TGTGCCAGCAGCTTACCGGGGGGGGAGACCCAGTACTTC.

CDR3 protein: CASSIDFQPQHF. The CDR3 coding sequence is TGTGCCAGTAGTATAGATTTTCAGCCCCAGCATTTT. This sequence joins TRBV19 and TRBJ1-5; no reliable D call. This CDR3 is 12 amino acids long. V was shortened by 0 bases and J by 6 bases, with 3 bases between the two germline ends. The germline V gene encodes CDR1 LNHDA and CDR2 SQIVND (reference sequence).

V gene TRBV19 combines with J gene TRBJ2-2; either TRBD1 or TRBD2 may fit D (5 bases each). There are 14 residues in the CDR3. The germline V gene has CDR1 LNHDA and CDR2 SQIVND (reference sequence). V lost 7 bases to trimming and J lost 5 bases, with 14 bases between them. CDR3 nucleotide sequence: TGTGCCAGTATGTTCCAGGGAGCTACCGGGGAGCTGTTTTTT. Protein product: CASMFQGATGELFF.

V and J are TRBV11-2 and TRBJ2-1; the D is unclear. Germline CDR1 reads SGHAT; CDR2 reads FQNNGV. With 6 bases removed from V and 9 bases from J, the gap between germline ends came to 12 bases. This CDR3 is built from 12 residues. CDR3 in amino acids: CASSDMILEQFF. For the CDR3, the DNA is TGTGCCAGCAGTGACATGATACTTGAGCAGTTCTTC. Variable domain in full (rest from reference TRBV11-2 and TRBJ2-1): EAGVAQSPRYKIIEKRQSVAFWCNPISGHATLYWYQQILGQGPKLLIQFQNNGVVDDSQLPKDRFSAERLKGVDSTLKIQPAKLEDSAVYLCASSDMILEQFFGPGTRLTVL.

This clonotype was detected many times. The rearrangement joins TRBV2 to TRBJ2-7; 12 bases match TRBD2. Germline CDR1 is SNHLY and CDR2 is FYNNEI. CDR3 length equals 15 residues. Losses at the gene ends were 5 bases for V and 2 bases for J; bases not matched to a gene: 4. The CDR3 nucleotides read TGTGCCAGCAGTTTCGGACTAGCGGGGACCTACGAGCAGTACTTC. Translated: CASSFGLAGTYEQYF.